This T cell receptor beta chain stems from a study of CD8 T cells in Susac syndrome. TEMRA cells were enriched by FACS, while CD8+ and CD4+ T cells were obtained through a negative isolation that was performed magnetically. Reverse transcription of roughly 0.5 to 1 ug RNA was carried out with random hexamers. TCRdb analysed the immunoSEQ multiplex PCR reads with MiXCR anew, one entry per CDR3 protein. The sample holds about 180,000 distinct CDR3 sequences, 90% to 97% seen once. Sequencing used CD4+ T cells from PBMCs. The TCR was taken from a human donor with multiple sclerosis.

CDR3 amino acids: CASSLLSQETQYF. The CDR3 DNA reads as TGTGCCAGCAGCTTACTATCCCAAGAGACCCAGTACTTC. The J gene is TRBJ2-5, the V gene TRBV7-3; D is ambiguous. The germline CDR1 and CDR2 sequences are SGHTA and FQGTGA. The CDR3 is made up of 13 amino acids. Trimming removed 2 bases at V and 1 base at J, with 5 bases between.